Here is one TCR beta chain with its context. Its target is not known. TCRdb re-called the RT-PCR reads with MiXCR, one entry per CDR3 protein. The sample holds roughly 710,000 distinct CDR3 sequences, approximately 14% seen once. This record comes from a study of response to subunit inactivated influenza vaccine. Study-level points and caveats: Seasonal influenza vaccination, on each occasion, was suggested by the authors to recruit few new T cells.

V dropped 0 bases and J dropped 4; count of bases not matched to a gene: 0. This CDR3 is built from 13 residues. Germline CDR1 reads DFQATT; CDR2 reads SNEGSKA (reference sequence). This clonotype was obtained from a man in his fifties or sixties who received an inactivated influenza vaccine. V and J are TRBV20-1 and TRBJ2-1, with 7 bases fitting TRBD2. The source material was PBMCs from blood, sampled 14 to 15 days before vaccination. The CDR3 bases are TGCAGTGCTAGAGAGGGAGGGTACAATGAGCAGTTCTTC. It yields the protein CSAREGGYNEQFF.